The clone carrying this T cell receptor beta chain was observed many times. One entry per CDR3 protein, called by TCRdb with MiXCR from the reads. The sample includes roughly 500,000 distinct CDR3 sequences, around 11% of them seen just once. The data originate from a study of T cell repertoires in cytomegalovirus infection. Trimming removed 6 bases at V and 7 bases at J, with 12 bases between. The CDR3 has 13 amino acids. The V gene's germline CDR1 is SNHLY and CDR2 FYNNEI. The sequence was obtained from a human donor in good health (CMV status not recorded). Some clones in this sample may be carry-over from other donors' samples. The sample taken for sequencing was PBMCs. V gene TRBV2 combines with J gene TRBJ2-2, with no clear D. CDR3 in amino acids: CASSSTAYGELFF. The CDR3 DNA reads as TGTGCCAGCAGCAGCACTGCGTACGGGGAGCTGTTTTTT. Full variable domain (rest looked up from reference TRBV2 and TRBJ2-2): EPEVTQTPSHQVTQMGQEVILRCVPISNHLYFYWYRQILGQKVEFLVSFYNNEISEKSEIFDDQFSVERPDGSNFTLKIRSTKLEDSAMYFCASSSTAYGELFFGEGSRLTVL.